This TCR beta chain was recorded in a study of T cell responses to AZD1222 COVID-19 vaccine. Regarding the study as a whole: All repertoire sampling was performed exclusively after the peak T cell response.

Germline-derived CDR1 and CDR2 are KGHDR and SFDVKD. With 1 base removed from V and 7 bases from J, the gap between germline ends came to 9 bases. The CDR3 consists of 13 residues. This clone appeared a single time. Its antigen is not known. This table comes from immunoSEQ multiplex PCR, and its TCRdb copy is limited to in-frame clones, with some not included. Of about 130,000 clones in the sample, around 94% were seen once. The clonotype originates from an adult in good health. V is TRBV24-1 and J is TRBJ1-2; D call uncertain. Here the sequenced sample was peripheral blood, taken on day 0 of AZD1222 vaccination. The CDR3: CATSDFAGRGYTF. As DNA, the CDR3 is TGTGCCACCAGTGATTTTGCCGGTCGTGGCTACACCTTC.